The rows below give T cell receptor beta chains drawn from one sample of a study of PD-L1 blockade in urothelial cancer. The repertoire was sequenced with immunoSEQ multiplex PCR; TCRdb's copy has only in-frame clones and lacks some. Here the sample spans around 33,000 clones, 89% being singletons. Sequencing was performed on PBMCs, taken around atezolizumab (anti-PD-L1) treatment. These receptor sequences come from a man older than 75 with urothelial cancer. Each CDR3 is given with its conserved first and last residue. D genes are given only for firm matches. Size values are once, few and many counts, or a class for expanded clones, and some rows have none.

V gene	J gene	clone size	D gene	CDR3 protein	CDR3 DNA
TRBV18	TRBJ2-1	NA	NA	CASSLEVYNEQFF	TGTGCCAGCTCACTTGAGGTTTACAATGAGCAGTTCTTC
TRBV20-1	TRBJ2-5	NA	NA	CSGRGGRTQYF	TGCAGTGGCAGGGGAGGGAGGACCCAGTACTTC
TRBV5-1	TRBJ1-1	NA	TRBD1	CASSRGTGLSNTEAFF	TGCGCCAGCAGCAGAGGGACAGGGCTATCGAACACTGAAGCTTTCTTT
TRBV5-1	TRBJ2-3	NA	TRBD2	CASSLVGGGRTDTQYF	TGCGCCAGCAGCTTGGTTGGCGGCGGGAGGACAGATACGCAGTATTTT
TRBV29-1	TRBJ2-3	once	NA	CSVSNFDTDTQYF	TGCAGCGTTTCTAACTTTGACACAGATACGCAGTATTTT
TRBV5-6	TRBJ2-7	NA	NA	CASRIRGGGNEQYF	TGTGCCAGCAGGATCCGCGGAGGGGGCAACGAGCAGTACTTC
TRBV19	TRBJ2-1	once	TRBD2	CASSIVRAGLAFYNEQFF	TGTGCCAGTAGTATAGTTCGGGCCGGACTAGCGTTCTACAATGAGCAGTTCTTC
TRBV28	TRBJ1-3	NA	NA	CASSSPGNTIYF	TGTGCCAGCAGCTCCCCTGGAAACACCATATATTTT
TRBV19	TRBJ2-7	NA	TRBD2	CASSITSAYEQYF	TGTGCCAGTAGTATCACTAGCGCCTACGAGCAGTACTTC
TRBV27	TRBJ2-7	NA	TRBD2	CASRGLAQTYEQYF	TGTGCCAGCAGGGGACTAGCGCAAACCTACGAGCAGTACTTC
TRBV7-9	TRBJ2-2	NA	NA	CASSPLGPQNTGELFF	TGTGCCAGCAGCCCCCTTGGGCCCCAGAACACCGGGGAGCTGTTTTTT
TRBV5-1	TRBJ2-7	NA	TRBD2	CASSSGTSGNEQYF	TGCGCCAGCAGCTCCGGGACTAGCGGGAACGAGCAGTACTTC
TRBV2	TRBJ2-1	NA	NA	CASSVTNYNEQFF	TGTGCCAGCAGTGTAACTAACTACAATGAGCAGTTCTTC
TRBV7-2	TRBJ2-7	once	TRBD2	CASSPHRGLAGVEQYF	TGTGCCAGCAGCCCCCACCGGGGACTAGCGGGAGTGGAGCAGTACTTC
TRBV5-4	TRBJ2-3	NA	NA	CASSLVAAPVQYF	TGTGCCAGCAGCTTGGTGGCGGCCCCGGTACAGTATTTT
TRBV19	TRBJ2-3	NA	NA	CASSRGRGSTDTQYF	TGTGCCAGTAGTAGGGGGAGGGGGAGCACAGATACGCAGTATTTT
TRBV18	TRBJ1-5	NA	TRBD1	CASSPTGGNQPQHF	TGTGCCAGCTCACCAACAGGGGGGAATCAGCCCCAGCATTTT
TRBV7-9	TRBJ2-7	NA	TRBD2	CASSLVASGRAPSYEQYF	TGTGCCAGTTCCCTGGTGGCTAGCGGGAGGGCCCCGTCCTACGAGCAGTACTTC
TRBV2	TRBJ2-3	once	NA	CASSLSSGHTDTQYF	TGTGCCAGCAGTCTCTCCAGCGGCCACACAGATACGCAGTATTTT
TRBV5-8	TRBJ2-3	NA	TRBD1	CASSLGPDRGTDTQYF	TGTGCCAGCAGCTTGGGGCCCGACAGGGGCACAGATACGCAGTATTTT
TRBV29-1	TRBJ1-2	NA	NA	CSVLTGTNYGYTF	TGCAGCGTTCTCACAGGGACTAACTATGGCTACACCTTC
TRBV2	TRBJ2-1	NA	TRBD1	CASSDRGPYNEQFF	TGTGCCAGTTCGGACAGGGGACCCTACAATGAGCAGTTCTTC
TRBV6-1	TRBJ2-1	NA	NA	CASSERARGQFF	TGTGCCAGCAGTGAACGCGCTAGGGGGCAGTTCTTC
TRBV5-6	TRBJ2-3	NA	NA	CASSLRSGGVGTDTQYF	TGTGCCAGCAGCTTGCGATCCGGAGGGGTGGGCACAGATACGCAGTATTTT
TRBV14	TRBJ1-2	NA	TRBD1	CASSQARTGGDGYTF	TGTGCCAGCAGCCAAGCCCGGACAGGGGGAGATGGCTACACCTTC
TRBV10-1	TRBJ2-1	NA	NA	CASSGTPKALAGGFSYNEQFF	TGCGCCAGCAGTGGGACACCCAAGGCGCTAGCAGGGGGGTTCTCCTACAATGAGCAGTTCTTC
TRBV28	TRBJ1-4	NA	NA	CASSPSWGGGVREKLFF	TGTGCCAGCAGTCCATCTTGGGGTGGGGGGGTTAGGGAAAAACTGTTTTTT
TRBV30	TRBJ2-7	NA	TRBD1	CAWRGGTGVYEQYF	TGTGCCTGGCGTGGGGGGACAGGAGTCTACGAGCAGTACTTC
TRBV5-6	TRBJ2-7	NA	NA	CASSSRGHTGYEQYF	TGTGCCAGCAGCTCGAGGGGCCATACAGGGTACGAGCAGTACTTC
TRBV7-8	TRBJ1-1	NA	NA	CASSLWTENTEAFF	TGTGCCAGCAGCTTATGGACAGAAAACACTGAAGCTTTCTTT
TRBV18	TRBJ2-1	NA	NA	CASSPRSTGEGFF	TGTGCCAGCTCACCACGAAGCACGGGAGAGGGGTTCTTC
TRBV7-6	TRBJ2-3	NA	TRBD1	CASSLARPFSGTGGLGTQYF	TGTGCCAGCAGCTTAGCTCGCCCCTTTTCCGGGACAGGGGGCTTGGGTACGCAGTATTTT
TRBV5-4	TRBJ2-1	NA	NA	CASTRHRAIGMNGNEQFF	TGTGCCAGCACCCGGCACAGGGCCATAGGCATGAACGGTAATGAGCAGTTCTTC
TRBV6-4	TRBJ2-3	medium-sized	NA	CASSEGTSTDTQYF	TGTGCCAGCAGTGAGGGGACTAGCACAGATACGCAGTATTTT
TRBV21-1	TRBJ2-1	NA	NA	CASSPRTWASGSNEQFF	NA
TRBV6-5	TRBJ2-5	NA	NA	CASRRTIQETQYF	TGTGCCAGCAGGCGCACCATCCAAGAGACCCAGTACTTC
TRBV9	TRBJ2-1	NA	TRBD1	CASSVGSGGSYNEQFF	TGCGCCAGCAGCGTAGGTTCAGGGGGATCCTACAATGAGCAGTTCTTC
TRBV2	TRBJ2-2	NA	TRBD2	CASSRTAGEGTGELFF	TGTGCCAGCAGCAGAACGGCGGGAGAGGGGACCGGGGAGCTGTTTTTT
TRBV10-3	TRBJ2-5	NA	NA	CAISEDRGLNQETQYF	TGTGCCATCAGTGAGGACCGCGGACTAAATCAAGAGACCCAGTACTTC
TRBV19	TRBJ1-1	NA	NA	CASSRGIRTEAFF	TGTGCCAGCAGTCGGGGGATAAGGACTGAAGCTTTCTTT
TRBV4-1	TRBJ2-5	NA	NA	CASSQGVAPQETQYF	TGCGCCAGCAGCCAAGGGGTAGCGCCACAAGAGACCCAGTACTTC
TRBV30	TRBJ2-7	NA	NA	CAWSVGVASSYEQYF	TGTGCCTGGAGTGTCGGGGTCGCCAGCTCCTACGAGCAGTACTTC
TRBV28	TRBJ2-7	NA	TRBD2	CASSPAGEGQYEQYF	TGTGCCAGCAGTCCTGCTGGGGAGGGCCAGTACGAGCAGTACTTC
TRBV18	TRBJ1-5	NA	TRBD1	CASSPTTGKVQPQHF	TGTGCCAGCTCACCAACGACAGGGAAGGTTCAGCCCCAGCATTTT
TRBV19	TRBJ1-2	few	NA	CASRAGVNYGYTF	TGTGCCAGTAGGGCGGGGGTTAACTATGGCTACACCTTC
TRBV29-1	TRBJ2-3	NA	NA	CSVDDQTDTQYF	TGCAGCGTTGACGATCAGACAGATACGCAGTATTTT
TRBV11-2	TRBJ2-2	NA	TRBD2	CASSPPPSGRADGELFF	TGTGCCAGCAGCCCACCCCCCAGCGGGAGGGCCGATGGGGAGCTGTTTTTT
TRBV18	TRBJ2-2	NA	NA	CASSPRRGTGELFF	TGTGCCAGCTCACCACGGAGGGGCACCGGGGAGCTGTTTTTT